The source of this T cell receptor (beta chain) is a study of blood T cell repertoires in COVID-19. Study as a whole: Whether acute or convalescent, the COVID-19 samples came from the United States, Italy and Spain. From T cells, B-cell-depleted T cells, or PBMCs came the material, which was cDNA or gDNA.

In the original analysis: Reference gene primer amplification in the assay estimated nucleated cell counts. Sequencing used immunoSEQ multiplex PCR; TCRdb keeps in-frame clones, though not all of them. Clonal size and the V and J genes are those of that table, whereas D and trimming came from the DNA. Of about 320,000 clones in the sample, roughly 88% are singletons; the top ten hold approximately 1.6%. Seattle researchers signed up patients amid active infection and tracked them longitudinally. This CDR3 spans 15 amino acids. Trimming removed 1 base from V and 0 bases from J, with 8 bases in between. Per germline, CDR1 SEHNR and CDR2 FQNEAQ (reference sequence).

The TCR comes from a woman aged 25 to 39 with COVID-19, enrolled during active disease. The sequencing sample was made of peripheral blood. This chain connects TRBV7-9 to TRBJ2-3; D remains ambiguous. CDR3 DNA: TGTGCCAGCAGCTTAGTGCGGTGGAGCACAGATACGCAGTATTTT. Its translation is CASSLVRWSTDTQYF.